This T cell receptor beta chain emerged from a study of immune cell composition in non-small cell lung cancer (dated by TCRdb to 2017 to 2019). In terms of the full investigation: Histologic subtype was assigned using H&E plus p63, CK5, Napsin A and TTF-1 immunohistochemistry, mainly lung adenocarcinoma or squamous cell carcinoma. Using Adaptive Biotechnologies, the researchers ran TCR-beta sequencing on fewer than 40 paired NSCLC tumour and non-adjacent lung specimens, along with more than 20 tumour-only specimens. For supplementary cohort #1, made up of some eleven lung adenocarcinoma cases, paired tumour/lung TCR-beta sequencing was done and TIL populations were generated so that tumour reactivity could be assessed. A handful of tumour specimens that had TCR-beta data belonged to rare histological subtypes and were left out of the subtype comparisons.

Frozen aliquots of unsorted single-cell suspensions were used for genomic DNA extraction with the QIAamp DNA kit. The tumour samples consisted of non-small cell lung cancer tissue that had been surgically resected. Tissues arrived within 2 hours after resection and were immediately processed into single-cell suspensions. Tissue was mechanically dissociated and enzymatically digested with DNase I, collagenase I and hyaluronidase for approximately 30 minutes at 37 °C, then filtered and RBC-lysed. Summary of the overall study and its limitations: Nearly half of NSCLC cases had tumour-associated clones >0.5%, with about 71% of squamous carcinomas showing such clones compared with more than 25% of adenocarcinomas. Top 10 clone scores and productive clonality were significantly higher in lung squamous cell carcinoma than in lung adenocarcinoma tumours. Smoking pack-years did not significantly correlate with tumour TCR-beta clonality. Across 9 to 10 adenocarcinoma cases, TIL tumour reactivity correlated strongly with maximal tumour-associated clone frequency but not with overall clonality. The reactivity cohort contained only around ten cases, and the tumour-reactive clones were not shown to have sequences in common with the dominant in vivo tumour-associated clones.

The table lists this clone with a few counts. Its binding antigen is unknown. Base-call qualities are not available, and no considerably larger clone is one nucleotide away. Including the terminal cysteine and phenylalanine, the CDR3 comprises 16 residues. The entry retains the CDR3 DNA only, 48 bases that are in frame from base 1. Germline trimming: 4 bases from V, 1 base from J; junction bases outside gene matches: 9. The CDR1 and CDR2 encoded by the germline V gene (reference sequence) are LNHDA and SQIVND. A two-step multiplex PCR was used to amplify TCR-beta CDR3 regions from genomic DNA, and Illumina-compatible adaptors were added in the second step. TCR-beta immunosequencing was performed on an Illumina platform as a commercial immunoSEQ service. In the source study's methods: Repertoires were described by productive clonality and by Top 10 Clones, which is the percentage of T-cell templates coming from the ten most frequent sequences. Values for productive clonality spanned 0 to 1, where a value of 1 indicated a monoclonal population. Sequences comprising at least 0.1% of tumour T-cell templates but absent from matched non-adjacent lung were defined as tumour-associated clones and were identified via log10 scatter plots. Analyses were done in GraphPad Prism7 and R, with Student's t-tests for two-group comparisons, ANOVA for stages, and linear regression for relationships. TCRdb took over this immuneACCESS table, retaining in-frame rearrangements with V and J assigned. Such tables are incomplete; in checked studies, under half of the missing clones stem from an unresolved V gene, and the remainder is unexplained. V and J calls and clone size are copied from that table; D and trimming were computed from the DNA. This sample lists 15,000 or so clones; around 69% were detected once. Of the sample, 7.5% falls within the top ten clones.

The chain links TRBV19 with TRBJ1-1, with 7 middle bases fitting TRBD1. This receptor was taken from a human donor with non-small cell lung cancer. Sequenced input: lung tumor tissue. The DNA reads TGTGCCAGTAGTAGGACGACAGGGCTAAGGAACACTGAAGCTTTCTTT. It specifies CASSRTTGLRNTEAFF.